This T cell receptor beta chain came from a study of blood T cell repertoires in COVID-19. Study overall: Acute and convalescent COVID-19 samples came from the United States, Italy and Spain.

The V gene's germline CDR1 is SGDLS and CDR2 YYNGEE. The CDR3 runs 12 residues. V lost 3 bases and J 4 bases, leaving 7 bases between the germline ends. TCRdb's copy holds only in-frame clones and misses some; the assay was immunoSEQ multiplex PCR. The sample holds about 200,000 clones, about nine tenths seen once. The J gene is TRBJ1-2, the V gene TRBV9; a weak D match, TRBD1 (6 bases). Sequenced: peripheral blood. The sequence came from a man aged 45 to 65 with acute or convalescent COVID-19. The CDR3 coding sequence is TGTGCCAGCAGCGCGGACAGCTATGGCTACACCTTC. It codes for CASSADSYGYTF.